This T cell receptor beta chain was retrieved from a study of T cell repertoires in cytomegalovirus infection. With regard to this clonotype: The target antigen is unknown.

TCRdb independently ran MiXCR on the reads; one entry per CDR3 protein. The profile shows approximately 990,000 distinct CDR3 sequences, approximately 33% of them singletons. The length of the CDR3 is 18 residues. Germline V CDR1 and CDR2: SQVTM, ANQGSEA. The J segment lost 0 bases and the V segment lost 2 bases, leaving 8 bases of the junction unmatched. This clonotype was sampled from a human donor in good health (CMV status not recorded). Some clones in this sample may be carry-over from other donors' samples. The starting material was cultured CD8+ T cells from PBMCs, obtained from culture after CMV antigen stimulation. The V call is TRBV29-1, the J call TRBJ2-6; TRBD1 matches 9 bases. The CDR3 DNA follows: TGCAGCGTTGAACCAACAGGGGGCATCGGCTCTGGGGCCAACGTCCTGACTTTC. Translation gives CSVEPTGGIGSGANVLTF.